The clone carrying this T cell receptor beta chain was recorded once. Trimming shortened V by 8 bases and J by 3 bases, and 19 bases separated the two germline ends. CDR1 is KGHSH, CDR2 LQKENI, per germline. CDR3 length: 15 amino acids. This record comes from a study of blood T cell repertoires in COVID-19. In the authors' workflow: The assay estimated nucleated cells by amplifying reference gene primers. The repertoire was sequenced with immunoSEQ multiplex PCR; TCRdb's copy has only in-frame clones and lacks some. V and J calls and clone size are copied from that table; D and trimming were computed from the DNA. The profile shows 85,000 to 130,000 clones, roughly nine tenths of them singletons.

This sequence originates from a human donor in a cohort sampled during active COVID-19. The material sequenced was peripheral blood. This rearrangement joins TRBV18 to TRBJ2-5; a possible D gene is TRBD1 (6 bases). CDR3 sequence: CASRQDFETKETQYF. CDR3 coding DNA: TGTGCCAGCAGACAGGATTTTGAGACCAAAGAGACCCAGTACTTC.